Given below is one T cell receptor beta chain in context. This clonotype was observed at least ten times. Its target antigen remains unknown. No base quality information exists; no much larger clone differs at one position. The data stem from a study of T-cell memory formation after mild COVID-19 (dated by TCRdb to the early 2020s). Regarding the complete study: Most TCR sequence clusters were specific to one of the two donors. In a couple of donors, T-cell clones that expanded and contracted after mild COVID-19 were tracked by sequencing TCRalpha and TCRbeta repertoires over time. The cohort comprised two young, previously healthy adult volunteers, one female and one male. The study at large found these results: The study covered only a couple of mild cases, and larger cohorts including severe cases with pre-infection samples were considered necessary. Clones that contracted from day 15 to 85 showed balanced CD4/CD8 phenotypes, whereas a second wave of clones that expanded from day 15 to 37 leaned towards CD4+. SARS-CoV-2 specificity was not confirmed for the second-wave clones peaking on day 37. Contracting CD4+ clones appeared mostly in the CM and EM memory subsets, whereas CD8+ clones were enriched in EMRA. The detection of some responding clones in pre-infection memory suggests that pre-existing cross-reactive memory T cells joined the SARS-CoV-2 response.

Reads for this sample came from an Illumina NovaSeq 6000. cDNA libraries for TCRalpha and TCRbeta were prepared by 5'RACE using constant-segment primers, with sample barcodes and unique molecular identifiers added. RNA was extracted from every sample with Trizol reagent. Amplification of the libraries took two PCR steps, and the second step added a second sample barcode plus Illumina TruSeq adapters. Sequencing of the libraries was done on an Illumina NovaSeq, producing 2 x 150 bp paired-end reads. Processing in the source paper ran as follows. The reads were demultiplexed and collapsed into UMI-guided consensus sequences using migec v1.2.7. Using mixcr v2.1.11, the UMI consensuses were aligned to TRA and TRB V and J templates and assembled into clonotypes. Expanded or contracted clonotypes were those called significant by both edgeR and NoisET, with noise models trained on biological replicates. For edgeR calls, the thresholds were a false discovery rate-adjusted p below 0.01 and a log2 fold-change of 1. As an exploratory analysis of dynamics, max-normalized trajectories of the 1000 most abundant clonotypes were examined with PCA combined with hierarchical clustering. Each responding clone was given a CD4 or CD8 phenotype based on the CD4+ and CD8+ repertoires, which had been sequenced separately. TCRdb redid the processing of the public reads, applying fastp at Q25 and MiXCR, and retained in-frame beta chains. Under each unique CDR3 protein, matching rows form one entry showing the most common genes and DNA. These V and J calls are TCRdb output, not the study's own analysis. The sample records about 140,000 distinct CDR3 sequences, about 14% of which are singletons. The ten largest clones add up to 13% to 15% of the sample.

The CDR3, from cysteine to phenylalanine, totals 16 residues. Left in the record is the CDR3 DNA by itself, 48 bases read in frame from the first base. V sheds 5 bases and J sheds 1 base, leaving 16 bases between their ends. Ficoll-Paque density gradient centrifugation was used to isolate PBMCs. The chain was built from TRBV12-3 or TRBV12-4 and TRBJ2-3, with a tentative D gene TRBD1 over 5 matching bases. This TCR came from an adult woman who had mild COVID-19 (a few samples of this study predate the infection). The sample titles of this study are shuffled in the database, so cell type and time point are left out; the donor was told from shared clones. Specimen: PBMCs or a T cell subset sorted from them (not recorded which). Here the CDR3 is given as CASSNQKKGGTDTQYF. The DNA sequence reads TGTGCCAGCAGTAACCAGAAGAAAGGGGGCACAGATACGCAGTATTTT.